This T cell receptor beta chain was found in a study of T cell responses to AZD1222 COVID-19 vaccine (dated by TCRdb to the early 2020s). For context, the study as a whole: AZD1222 recipients with second doses at about 4 weeks or about 12 weeks were pooled, because spike-specific TCR depth and breadth did not differ between schedules. Enrollment into the trials was organized by age into subgroups of 18-55, 56-69 and 70-plus years, and those subgroups contained approximately 160, 26 and 62 TCR-sequenced participants, respectively. A total of more than 230 trial participants underwent TCR sequencing, of whom some 210 received two doses of AZD1222 and approximately 25 received two doses of the MenACWY control vaccine.

Points the paper makes about the study in general: No day 14 peak-response samples were available, so repertoires were characterized only after the peak T cell response. The whole spike protein was spanned by vaccine-associated CD4 TCRs, and dominant responses were seen in regions 160-218 and 743-854. Participants were mostly white British, with more females than males. The authors suggested clonal diversity may have been underestimated. Spike-specific TCR breadth and depth rose significantly after two AZD1222 doses compared with day 0 and with MenACWY recipients. The 56-69-year group was small, and its depth increase did not reach significance, likely because of low power. Conclusions about previously exposed vaccinees are limited because only a handful of AZD1222 recipients were SARS-CoV-2 seropositive at baseline. Epitopes outside the regions mutated in the B.1.351 and B.1.1.7 variants were reportedly recognized by nearly half of the unique spike-specific TCRs.

Regarding this clone: The target of this receptor is not known. No much larger clone is present one base from it, and per-base qualities are unavailable.

The CDR3 regions of human TCRbeta chains were analyzed by immunosequencing. Concerning the study's data processing: TCRs in the repertoires were matched against a reference library of SARS-CoV-2-specific TCRs that had been generated with the MIRA antigen-specificity platform. Breadth was defined as the fraction of unique TCRs that were SARS-CoV-2-associated, and depth was defined as the fraction of total T cells that were SARS-CoV-2-associated. Using the MIRA data, every spike-specific TCR was mapped to the spike region that the TCR reacted to and assigned to either a CD4 or a CD8 class. Log10-transformed breadth and depth values were compared by one-way ANOVA with Sidak's multiple comparisons tests. TCRdb limited this immuneACCESS table to in-frame rearrangements with V and J called. A share of clones is missing; checked studies link under half to unresolved V genes, and the rest is unexplained. Clonal size and the V and J genes are those of that table, whereas D and trimming came from the DNA. This sample has approximately 100,000 clones in its table, and over 75% of those were observed once. Together, the top ten hold 20% to 25% of the sample.

The CDR3 covers 15 residues, taking in both the cysteine and the phenylalanine. The only DNA kept is the CDR3, 45 bases in frame from the first base. V is shortened by 0 bases, J by 1 base, and the region joining them spans 10 bases. The CDR1 and CDR2 encoded by the germline V gene are SGDLS and YYNGEE. Read against the paper, the sample's time point label means: baseline before first vaccination. Vaccinee samples came from UK trials COV001 and COV002, including a single-blind randomized controlled phase 2/3 trial of AZD1222 (ChAdOx1 nCoV-19) in healthy adults. For TCRbeta chain sequencing, PBMC samples from trial participants were taken at day 0 and at day 28 after the second dose.

The chain joins TRBV9 to TRBJ1-1, with an unclear D gene assignment. The source of this sequence is an adult in good health. The sequences come from peripheral blood, collected on day 0 of AZD1222 vaccination. The CDR3 protein is CASSVGGLSNTEAFF. DNA sequence: TGTGCCAGCAGCGTAGGTGGCCTATCGAACACTGAAGCTTTCTTT.